This T cell receptor delta chain originates from a study of gamma-delta T cells after stem cell transplantation. In its sample, this clone is medium-sized (0.01 to 0.1%). At the DNA level, this CDR3 is encoded by other sequences in the same sample as well. TCRdb called clones anew from the RT-PCR reads with CATT. The table includes about 990 delta-chain clones, roughly 3.8% detected once. The sequence was obtained from a human donor. It is not recorded whose cells these are; they may come from a transplant donor. Sequences were obtained from gamma-delta T cells.

The CDR3: CACDTLRGPTGGHTDKLIF. For the CDR3, the DNA is TGTGCCTGTGACACCCTTCGGGGTCCTACTGGGGGACACACCGATAAACTCATCTTT. This sequence joins TRDV2 and TRDJ1, with TRDD3 identical over 9 bases. The V gene end was trimmed by 0 bases and the J gene end by 0 bases; junction bases not matched to a gene: 13. Germline V gene data show CDR1 as GEAIGNYY and CDR2 as EKD. The CDR3 runs to 19 residues.